This TCR beta chain was identified in a study of control samples from healthy donors and cancer patients (dated by TCRdb to 2020 to 2021). Receptors were amplified or captured by the immunoSEQ multiplex PCR assay. TCRdb mirrors the immuneACCESS table, restricted to in-frame sequences. Some clones are absent from its copies; in checked studies, under half trace to an unresolved V gene, and the reason for the others is unknown. The sample table shows some 130,000 clones, and about 90% are seen once. In total, the top ten clones hold 2.1% of the sample. As encoded in the germline V gene, CDR1 is SGHRS while CDR2 is YFSETQ. The CDR3 contains 12 residues, cysteine and phenylalanine counted. Only the CDR3 portion is preserved as DNA: 36 bases, with reading frame beginning at the first base. Between the V and J ends, shortened by 6 bases and 3 bases respectively, the junction contains 10 bases. Worth noting for this clone: There is no known antigen for this receptor. Base quality data are lacking; no much larger clone is found one base away.

The receptor was isolated from a woman aged 50 to 60 in good health. Sequencing input: blood. This sequence uses TRBV5-1 and TRBJ2-7; matching of 6 bases hints at TRBD2 as the D gene. The encoded CDR3 is CASKDSGYEQYF. The DNA reads as follows: TGCGCCAGCAAAGATAGCGGCTACGAGCAGTACTTC.